The next 19 T cell receptor beta chains were all read from a single sample in a study of T cell responses to AZD1222 COVID-19 vaccine. Assay: immunoSEQ multiplex PCR; the TCRdb copy retains only in-frame clones and omits some. This table holds about 140,000 clones, 80% to 95% found once. The sequenced sample was peripheral blood, obtained on day 0 of AZD1222 vaccination. The receptor set was obtained from an adult in good health.

This clone was detected once. V usage is TRBV7-9 and J usage is TRBJ1-3; D is uncertain. CDR1 is SEHNR, CDR2 FQNEAQ, per germline (reference sequence). The CDR3 length is 12 residues. V was pared by 6 bases and J by 1 base, with 4 bases between. The CDR3 region has the DNA TGTGCCAGCAGTCCGTCTGGAAACACCATATATTTT. Protein sequence: CASSPSGNTIYF.

This chain connects TRBV7-8 to TRBJ1-2; no firm D call. The CDR3 has 13 residues. V was cut by 5 bases and J by 8 bases, with 15 bases left in between. CDR1 is SGHVS and CDR2 is FQNEAQ in the germline V gene. DNA for the CDR3: TGTGCCAGCAGCCTGTATACTTCGGTGGGCTACACCTTC. Its translation is CASSLYTSVGYTF.

This chain's CDR3 is CASSLVGSSYNEQFF. CDR3 nucleotide sequence: TGCGCCAGCAGCTTGGTCGGGAGCTCCTACAATGAGCAGTTCTTC. This chain links TRBV5-1 with TRBJ2-1; TRBD2 might be the D (6 bases). In germline, CDR1 is SGHRS, CDR2 YFSETQ. The CDR3 has 15 residues. The V gene lost 0 bases and the J gene lost 0 bases, with 7 bases spanning the gap.

The chain uses TRBV29-1 and TRBJ2-2; 8 bases align to TRBD2. V dropped 6 bases and J dropped 3; count of bases not matched to a gene: 6. The length of the CDR3 is 14 residues. Germline-derived CDR1 and CDR2 are SQVTM and ANQGSEA. The CDR3 protein is CSVGGTRDTGELFF. The CDR3 DNA reads TGCAGCGTCGGGGGGACTAGGGACACCGGGGAGCTGTTTTTT.

This clone was recorded only once. CDR3 sequence (DNA): TGCGCCAGCAGCCTTACGGTGGGGGGCGGCAAAAACATTCAGTACTTC. This translates into CASSLTVGGGKNIQYF. The rearrangement uses TRBV4-3 and TRBJ2-4; D could derive from TRBD1 or TRBD2 (6 bases each). Per the germline V gene, CDR1 is LGHNA and CDR2 is YSLEER. CDR3 length: 16 amino acids. V lost 4 bases and J lost 3, with 16 bases in between.

This clone appeared a single time. The chain employs TRBV28 and TRBJ2-6; D possibly corresponds to TRBD1 (6 bases). V shed 4 bases and J shed 4 bases, with 26 bases lying between them. Germline V gives CDR1 MDHEN, CDR2 SYDVKM. The CDR3 extends over 20 amino acids. CDR3 DNA: TGTGCCAGCAGTTCACCCAGGATCGATACAGGGTCAGTAGGGGCCAACGTCCTGACTTTC. It translates to CASSSPRIDTGSVGANVLTF.

This chain links TRBV11-2 with TRBJ2-1; no clear D. The ends were cut back, 1 base at V and 6 bases at J, with 10 bases in the middle. The CDR3 has 14 residues. CDR1 and CDR2 from the germline V gene are SGHAT and FQNNGV. The CDR3 protein is CASSLGGSLNEQFF. CDR3 bases: TGTGCCAGCAGCTTAGGCGGCAGCCTCAATGAGCAGTTCTTC.

V usage is TRBV5-6 and J usage is TRBJ1-2; a possible D gene is TRBD1 (5 bases). There are 14 residues in the CDR3. Trimming shortened V by 4 bases and J by 4 bases, and 14 bases separated the two germline ends. Germline V CDR1 and CDR2: SGHDT, YYEEEE. The CDR3 sequence is CASSPGPGAYGYTF. CDR3 bases: TGTGCCAGCAGCCCGGGACCCGGGGCCTATGGCTACACCTTC.

V and J are TRBV2 and TRBJ2-3, with 13 bases identical to TRBD2. Trimming at V came to 5 bases and at J to 4 bases, leaving 6 bases not matched to a gene. CDR3 length equals 16 residues. The germline CDR1 and CDR2 sequences are SNHLY and FYNNEI. The CDR3 reads CASSSTSGGVSDTQYF. Written as DNA, the CDR3 is TGTGCCAGCAGTTCAACTAGCGGGGGGGTATCAGATACGCAGTATTTT.

V and J are TRBV11-3 and TRBJ2-7; no clear D. V gave up 0 bases and J gave up 2 bases, with 5 bases separating them. Germline lookup yields CDR1 SGHNT and CDR2 YENEEA. The CDR3 length is 13 residues. CDR3 protein: CASSLERPYEQYF. In nucleotides, the CDR3 is TGTGCCAGCAGCTTAGAAAGACCCTACGAGCAGTACTTC.

The chain employs TRBV28 and TRBJ2-1; 7 bases align to TRBD1. Germline CDR1 MDHEN, CDR2 SYDVKM. This CDR3 contains 13 residues. Unmatched junction bases numbered 6, after V lost 3 bases and J lost 10 bases. The CDR3 bases are TGTGCCAGCAGTTTGGACAGGCTCCAGGAGCAGTTCTTC. Translated: CASSLDRLQEQFF.

With regard to this clone: The junction and the germline gene differ at one end; a read error may be behind it. Additional DNA sequences in this sample encode the identical CDR3. The chain carries TRBV6-5 and TRBJ2-1, with D perhaps matching TRBD2 (7 bases). This CDR3 comprises 15 residues. Looked up from germline, CDR1 is MNHEY and CDR2 is SVGAGI. In DNA, the CDR3 is TGTGCCAGCAGCTACTCGGGGGGCGCCTACAATGAGCAGTTCTTC. Protein sequence: CASSYSGGAYNEQFF.

The chain joins TRBV6-6 to TRBJ2-5, with 7 bases aligning to TRBD1. This CDR3 is 14 amino acids long. Germline V gene lookup returns CDR1 MNHNY and CDR2 SVGAGI (reference sequence). Germline trimming cut 6 bases from V and 5 bases from J; bases unmatched to any gene: 9. CDR3 bases: TGTGCCAGCAGACGACAGGGCCTATGGGAGACCCAGTACTTC. Amino acids: CASRRQGLWETQYF.

The V gene is TRBV4-1, the J gene TRBJ1-2, with TRBD1 matching 7 bases. V shed 2 bases, J shed 5 bases, and the junction held 8 bases outside the gene matches. The CDR3 is 15 amino acids. Per germline, CDR1 MGHRA and CDR2 YSYEKL. The CDR3 here is CASSQRSMGQYGYTF. The CDR3 DNA is TGCGCCAGCAGCCAAAGGTCGATGGGACAGTATGGCTACACCTTC.

This clone appeared a single time. The rearrangement joins TRBV5-1 to TRBJ1-1; perhaps TRBD1 as D (5 bases). Trimming removed 2 bases from V and 5 bases from J, with 13 bases in between. Germline V lookup: CDR1 SGHRS, CDR2 YFSETQ. The CDR3 has 14 amino acids. The DNA of the CDR3 is TGCGCCAGCAGCTTTATGGGGCGTAGTACTGAAGCTTTCTTT. It encodes CASSFMGRSTEAFF.

The rearrangement links TRBV6-2 or TRBV6-3 to TRBJ1-5, with D uncertain. Germline V CDR1 and CDR2: MNHEY, SVGEGT. The CDR3 is made up of 14 amino acids. V lost 5 bases and J lost 0, with 8 bases in between. CDR3: CASSTDYSNQPQHF. CDR3 in DNA: TGTGCCAGCAGTACGGATTATAGCAATCAGCCCCAGCATTTT.

The J gene is TRBJ1-1, the V gene TRBV4-1; TRBD1 is a possible D gene (6 bases). Germline V gene data show CDR1 as MGHRA and CDR2 as YSYEKL. V dropped 3 bases and J dropped 10 bases, with 24 bases sitting between them. The CDR3 covers 16 residues. CDR3 amino acids: CASSHHKDRTSNTAFF. The CDR3, as DNA: TGCGCCAGCAGCCATCATAAGGACAGAACGAGTAATACAGCTTTCTTT.

The rearrangement uses TRBV7-2 and TRBJ1-4; the match to TRBD1 covers 12 bases. The trim removed 4 bases at V and 8 bases at J, leaving 11 bases unmatched. CDR1 is SGHTA and CDR2 is FQGNSA in the germline V gene. There are 17 residues in the CDR3. The CDR3, as DNA: TGTGCCAGCAGCTCTCGCTGGGACAGGGGGCTTGGGGAAAAACTGTTTTTT. It encodes CASSSRWDRGLGEKLFF.

The chain is built from TRBV24-1 and TRBJ2-1; 10 bases map to TRBD1. CDR1 is KGHDR and CDR2 is SFDVKD in the germline V gene. CDR3 length: 14 residues. Germline trimming cut 6 bases from V and 7 bases from J; bases unmatched to any gene: 5. The chain's CDR3 is CATSPGTGVNEQFF. Here the CDR3 DNA reads TGTGCCACCAGTCCGGGGACAGGGGTAAATGAGCAGTTCTTC.